This T cell receptor beta chain was sequenced for a study of blood T cell repertoires in COVID-19. Measured with immunoSEQ multiplex PCR; TCRdb has only the in-frame clones, and not every one. The sample carries over 250,000 clones, about 87% recorded once. The sequence derives from a woman between 18 and 29 years old who had recovered from COVID-19. The specimen sequenced was PBMCs or T cells enriched from blood (not recorded which).

Here the CDR3 DNA reads TGTGCCAGCACCAAAACCGTGGCAGGGTCTAACTATGGCTACACCTTC. It yields the protein CASTKTVAGSNYGYTF. The chain couples TRBV7-9 to TRBJ1-2; D may be TRBD1 (5 bases). The CDR3 runs to 16 residues. Per germline, CDR1 SEHNR and CDR2 FQNEAQ (reference sequence). V was pared by 7 bases and J by 0 bases, with 18 bases between.